These 25 T cell receptor beta chains came from one sample sequenced in a study of blood T cells in healthy people across ages. Combining a sample-barcoded 5' primer with a J-beta primer mix, a second PCR ran for about 6 to 12 cycles. TCRdb re-called the 5' RACE reads with MiXCR, one entry per CDR3 protein. The sample contains about 1.6 million distinct CDR3 sequences, about 31% of which appear only once. Sample: blood. The receptors come from a woman aged 25 to 39 in good health.

The sample holds a few counts of this clonotype. The chain couples TRBV14 to TRBJ1-4, with TRBD1 matching 11 bases. This CDR3 spans 15 amino acids. The J segment lost 6 bases and the V segment lost 4 bases, leaving 4 bases of the junction unmatched. Germline V gene data show CDR1 as SGHDN and CDR2 as FVKESK. The CDR3 loop is CASSPDRGRHEKLFF. The DNA for the CDR3 is TGTGCCAGCAGCCCGGACAGGGGGCGCCATGAAAAACTGTTTTTT. Full variable domain (rest looked up from reference TRBV14 and TRBJ1-4): EAGVTQFPSHSVIEKGQTVTLRCDPISGHDNLYWYRRVMGKEIKFLLHFVKESKQDESGMPNNRFLAERTGGTYSTLKVQPAELEDSGVYFCASSPDRGRHEKLFFGSGTQLSVL.

The gene calls are TRBV28 and TRBJ2-5, with D perhaps matching TRBD2 (6 bases). The DNA end is a closer match to TRBJ2-7, so the J assignment may be wrong. The CDR3 has 14 residues. Germline values: CDR1 MDHEN, CDR2 SYDVKM. The CDR3 is CASSAAEGRYEQYF. The CDR3 DNA follows: TGTGCCAGCAGTGCCGCGGAGGGGCGGTACGAGCAGTACTTC.

This chain connects TRBV5-8 to TRBJ1-5; TRBD1 aligns across 8 bases. V dropped 6 bases and J dropped 9; count of bases not matched to a gene: 23. CDR1 and CDR2 (germline): SGHTS, YDEGEE. This CDR3 region has 18 residues. In nucleotides, the CDR3 is TGTGCCAGCACCCAAGCGGAGGGAAGGACAGGGCGGTACCGGCCCCAGCATTTT. This encodes CASTQAEGRTGRYRPQHF.

V gene TRBV24-1 combines with J gene TRBJ2-1; D is undetermined. Germline values: CDR1 KGHDR, CDR2 SFDVKD. Trimming left V 4 bases short and J 8 bases short, with 11 bases between. The CDR3 runs 13 residues. Here the CDR3 DNA reads TGTGCCACCAGTGACCCCTCTCGTGATGAGCAGTTCTTC. Protein product: CATSDPSRDEQFF.

The chain carries TRBV12-3 or TRBV12-4 and TRBJ2-3; no clear D. The V and J ends lost 6 bases and 4 bases respectively, with 14 bases between them. The length of the CDR3 is 14 residues. The CDR3 spells CASRKRVRADTQYF. For the CDR3, the DNA is TGTGCCAGCAGGAAGCGAGTGCGCGCAGATACGCAGTATTTT.

This clonotype was seen a handful of times. The chain carries TRBV27 and TRBJ1-1, with D unclear. This CDR3 contains 13 residues. Looked up from germline, CDR1 is MNHEY and CDR2 is SMNVEV (reference sequence). V shed 2 bases and J shed 2 bases, with 6 bases lying between them. CDR3: CASSLRYNTEAFF. The CDR3 DNA follows: TGTGCCAGCAGTTTACGATATAACACTGAAGCTTTCTTT.

As for this clonotype: Germline and junction disagree at one end, which may indicate a read error. This rearrangement joins TRBV7-2 to TRBJ1-2; D is uncertain. The germline CDR1 and CDR2 sequences are SGHTA and FQGNSA. This CDR3 is built from 13 residues. CDR3 coding DNA: TGTGTCAGCAGCTCCTACGATTTGGATGGCTACACCTTC. The encoded protein is CVSSSYDLDGYTF. Using reference TRBV7-2 and TRBJ1-2 for the parts outside the CDR3, the full variable domain is GAGVSQSPSNKVTEKGKDVELRCDPISGHTALYWYRQSLGQGLEFLIYFQGNSAPDKSGLPSDRFSAERTGGSVSTLTIQRTQQEDSAVYLCVSSSYDLDGYTFGSGTRLTVV.

The V and J genes are TRBV5-1 and TRBJ1-5, with a possible D match to TRBD1 (5 bases). The length of the CDR3 is 15 residues. The germline V gene has CDR1 SGHRS and CDR2 YFSETQ. V was trimmed by 4 bases and J by 0 bases, leaving 11 bases between them. CDR3 coding DNA: TGCGCCAGCAGCCCCGGGACCACTAGCAATCAGCCCCAGCATTTT. Its translation is CASSPGTTSNQPQHF. Drawing the rest from reference TRBV5-1 and TRBJ1-5, the complete variable domain is KAGVTQTPRYLIKTRGQQVTLSCSPISGHRSVSWYQQTPGQGLQFLFEYFSETQRNKGNFPGRFSGRQFSNSRSEMNVSTLELGDSALYLCASSPGTTSNQPQHFGDGTRLSIL.

The chain combines TRBV7-8 with TRBJ2-7, with 7 bases lining up with TRBD2. V lost 1 base and J lost 4; bases outside the gene matches: 4. Germline V gives CDR1 SGHVS, CDR2 FQNEAQ. This CDR3 is 14 amino acids long. CDR3 coding DNA: TGTGCCAGCAGCTTAGGGCGGGAGAGATACGAGCAGTACTTC. Translating gives CASSLGRERYEQYF.

V and J are TRBV9 and TRBJ2-1; possible D gene TRBD2, 6 bases. CDR1 and CDR2 from the germline V gene are SGDLS and YYNGEE. The CDR3 covers 15 residues. Trimming removed 0 bases at V and 6 bases at J, with 13 bases between. This chain's CDR3 is CASSVVPSVTNEQFF. Here the CDR3 DNA reads TGTGCCAGCAGCGTAGTTCCTAGCGTGACCAATGAGCAGTTCTTC.

In its sample, this clonotype was seen a few times. The V and J genes are TRBV7-9 and TRBJ2-1; D not resolved. Trimming took off 2 bases at V and 4 bases at J, with 9 bases between the two ends. Germline V gene lookup returns CDR1 SEHNR and CDR2 FQNEAQ (reference sequence). This CDR3 region has 14 residues. CDR3 in amino acids: CASSLSWRYNEQFF. The CDR3 DNA is TGTGCCAGCAGCTTATCTTGGAGATACAATGAGCAGTTCTTC. The entire variable domain, with the rest obtained from reference TRBV7-9 and TRBJ2-1, is as follows: DTGVSQNPRHKITKRGQNVTFRCDPISEHNRLYWYRQTLGQGPEFLTYFQNEAQLEKSRLLSDRFSAERPKGSFSTLEIQRTEQGDSAMYLCASSLSWRYNEQFFGPGTRLTVL.

J is TRBJ2-4 and V is TRBV5-6; 7 bases are a match to TRBD1. CDR1 and CDR2 from the germline V gene are SGHDT and YYEEEE. This CDR3 has 15 residues. The V gene end was trimmed by 0 bases and the J gene end by 7 bases; junction bases not matched to a gene: 7. The CDR3 DNA reads as TGTGCCAGCAGCTTGGCTAACGACAGGGTGAACATTCAGTACTTC. It is translated as CASSLANDRVNIQYF.

This chain connects TRBV6-5 to TRBJ1-2; 9 positions match TRBD1. Germline-derived CDR1 and CDR2 are MNHEY and SVGAGI. This CDR3 contains 14 residues. Here the CDR3 reads CSRDRAYSNYGYTF. The DNA of the CDR3 is TGTTCCCGGGACAGGGCATACTCTAACTATGGCTACACCTTC.

The rearrangement uses TRBV6-5 and TRBJ2-1; 14 bases agree with TRBD2. Trimming took 4 bases from V and 3 from J; bases not matched to a gene: 8. Per the germline V gene, CDR1 is MNHEY and CDR2 is SVGAGI. The CDR3 is 18 amino acids. For the CDR3, the DNA is TGTGCCAGCAGTTCCGGACTAGCGGGGGGCCCGTTCTACAATGAGCAGTTCTTC. It specifies CASSSGLAGGPFYNEQFF.

This clonotype was counted only a few times. The chain employs TRBV10-3 and TRBJ1-6; 7 bases fit TRBD1. The CDR3 runs to 15 residues. J lost 5 bases, V lost 5 bases, and 6 bases had no gene match. Germline-derived CDR1 and CDR2 are ENHRY and SYGVKD. CDR3 sequence: CAISSGTANNSPLHF. CDR3 DNA sequence: TGTGCCATCAGTTCAGGGACAGCCAATAATTCACCCCTCCACTTT.

This clonotype was detected only a few times. The V gene is TRBV6-6, the J gene TRBJ2-5, with 7 bases identical to TRBD1. The CDR3 is 13 residues long. Germline lookup yields CDR1 MNHNY and CDR2 SVGAGI (reference sequence). V lost 7 bases and J lost 3; bases outside the gene matches: 5. The CDR3 protein is CASKIGGEETQYF. The CDR3 DNA reads as TGTGCCAGCAAAATAGGGGGCGAAGAGACCCAGTACTTC.

The chain uses TRBV3-1 and TRBJ2-3; possibly TRBD1 for D (7 bases). Trimming removed 4 bases from V and 6 bases from J, with 14 bases in between. The germline CDR1 and CDR2 sequences are LGHDT and YNNKEL (reference sequence). This CDR3 region has 14 residues. Written as DNA, the CDR3 is TGTGCCAGCAGCCCAGGGGGGAGGAGGGATACGCAGTATTTT. Translation: CASSPGGRRDTQYF.

This clonotype was observed many times. The rearrangement joins TRBV7-2 to TRBJ2-3, with D maybe TRBD1 (5 bases). The CDR3 covers 15 residues. Germline V gene sequence: CDR1 SGHTA, CDR2 FQGNSA. V lost 6 bases, J lost 1 base, and 14 bases lay in between. This chain's CDR3 is CASSKGFQGTDTQYF. The CDR3 DNA reads TGTGCCAGCAGTAAGGGGTTCCAAGGCACAGATACGCAGTATTTT. The full variable domain, with the rest looked up from reference TRBV7-2 and TRBJ2-3, is GAGVSQSPSNKVTEKGKDVELRCDPISGHTALYWYRQSLGQGLEFLIYFQGNSAPDKSGLPSDRFSAERTGGSVSTLTIQRTQQEDSAVYLCASSKGFQGTDTQYFGPGTRLTVL.

This rearrangement joins TRBV20-1 to TRBJ2-3; D is unclear. Germline V gene sequence: CDR1 DFQATT, CDR2 SNEGSKA (reference sequence). This CDR3 comprises 14 residues. Trimming pared 6 bases from V and 3 bases from J, leaving 16 bases between. The CDR3 is CSAVPPRPTDTQYF. CDR3 bases: TGCAGTGCAGTCCCTCCTCGGCCAACAGATACGCAGTATTTT.

This chain uses TRBV5-1 with TRBJ1-4, with TRBD1 as a possible D gene (6 bases). The V gene's germline CDR1 is SGHRS and CDR2 YFSETQ. The CDR3 loop spans 13 amino acids. With 0 bases removed from V and 8 bases from J, the gap between germline ends came to 8 bases. The CDR3 sequence: CASSLEGTEKLFF. Written as DNA, the CDR3 is TGCGCCAGCAGCTTGGAAGGGACAGAAAAACTGTTTTTT.

The chain has TRBV12-3 or TRBV12-4 and TRBJ2-3; no clear D. Trimming removed 6 bases at V and 9 bases at J, with 13 bases between. There are 12 residues in the CDR3. CDR3 nucleotide sequence: TGTGCCAGCAGCCGACCTGTTGGCACGCAGTATTTT. It translates to CASSRPVGTQYF.

The V call is TRBV18, the J call TRBJ1-4; D unclear. The V gene lost 2 bases and the J gene lost 6 bases, with 10 bases spanning the gap. CDR1 KGHSH and CDR2 LQKENI come from the germline V gene. The CDR3 sequence is 14 residues long. The DNA of the CDR3 is TGTGCCAGCTCACCAAGGGTCGAATATGAAAAACTGTTTTTT. It is translated as CASSPRVEYEKLFF. Full variable domain (missing parts from reference TRBV18 and TRBJ1-4): NAGVMQNPRHLVRRRGQEARLRCSPMKGHSHVYWYRQLPEEGLKFMVYLQKENIIDESGMPKERFSAEFPKEGPSILRIQQVVRGDSAAYFCASSPRVEYEKLFFGSGTQLSVL.

About this clonotype itself: The junction shows a germline mismatch at one end, possibly a read error. In DNA form, the CDR3 reads TGTGCCAGCAGCGGAAAGCCCGGGGGCTTGACAGATGCGCAGTATTTT. Protein sequence: CASSGKPGGLTDAQYF. V gene TRBV9 combines with J gene TRBJ2-3; either TRBD1 or TRBD2 may supply D (6 bases each). The CDR3 extends over 16 amino acids. Germline assignment: CDR1 SGDLS and CDR2 YYNGEE.

Details on this clonotype: At one end the junction does not follow the germline gene, possibly because of a read error. The genes are TRBV14 and TRBJ2-7; either TRBD1 or TRBD2 may supply D (5 bases each). The CDR3 length is 16 residues. Germline CDR1 SGHDN, CDR2 FVKESK. This CDR3 reads CAGSQDPYGALGEQYF. The CDR3 region has the DNA TGTGCCGGCAGCCAAGATCCGTACGGGGCGCTGGGCGAGCAGTACTTC.

This sequence joins TRBV20-1 and TRBJ2-1; possible D gene TRBD2, 5 bases. V was clipped by 3 bases and J by 0 bases, with 12 bases between them. Germline V CDR1 and CDR2: DFQATT, SNEGSKA (reference sequence). The CDR3 totals 15 residues. The CDR3 bases are TGCAGTGCTAGTCTGACTGGGAGCTCCTACAATGAGCAGTTCTTC. This encodes CSASLTGSSYNEQFF.